This T cell receptor (beta chain) was observed in a study of T-cell memory formation after mild COVID-19. This clonotype has only a few counts. The antigen is unknown. Germline V gives CDR1 SGDLS, CDR2 YYNGEE. This CDR3 is built from 15 residues. The ends were cut back, 2 bases at V and 6 bases at J, with 14 bases in the middle. Study observations and caveats: Unconfirmed was the SARS-CoV-2 specificity of second-wave clones that peaked on day 37.

MiXCR, applied by TCRdb to the 5' RACE reads, yields one record per CDR3 protein. The repertoire holds about 260,000 distinct CDR3 sequences, with 15% to 20% as singletons. The sample consisted of PBMCs or a T cell subset sorted from them (not recorded which). The TCR was taken from a man between 18 and 35 years old who had mild COVID-19 (a few samples of this study predate the infection). Cell type and time point are not known. The gene calls are TRBV9 and TRBJ2-2, with a weak D call TRBD2 (6 bases). The CDR3: CASSVGGEVSGELFF. The DNA for the CDR3 is TGTGCCAGCAGCGTTGGCGGGGAAGTCTCCGGGGAGCTGTTTTTT. The full variable domain, completed using reference TRBV9 and TRBJ2-2, is DSGVTQTPKHLITATGQRVTLRCSPRSGDLSVYWYQQSLDQGLQFLIQYYNGEERAKGNILERFSAQQFPDLHSELNLSSLELGDSALYFCASSVGGEVSGELFFGEGSRLTVL.